The clone carrying this T cell receptor beta chain was observed a few times. These data are taken from a study of T-cell reconstitution after alpha-beta-depleted transplantation in children. This CDR3 is 13 amino acids long. The germline V and J ends were trimmed by 6 bases and 1 base, with 9 bases remaining between them. Germline V gene sequence: CDR1 MNHEY, CDR2 SVGEGT. As it was prepared, the TCRbeta library received unique molecular identifiers. MiXCR, run by TCRdb on the PCR reads, gives a single entry per CDR3 protein. The table includes fewer than 85,000 distinct CDR3 sequences, roughly an eighth detected once.

This receptor was taken from a male patient aged 2 to 9 who had a stem cell transplant for acute lymphoblastic leukemia, so the T cells may come from the graft donor. The material sequenced was PBMCs, mostly from graft donor cells, taken 180 days after TCRalphabeta/CD19-depleted stem cell transplant. The rearrangement uses TRBV6-2 or TRBV6-3 and TRBJ1-1; D not certain. The CDR3 sequence: CASSDGRNTEAFF. The DNA for the CDR3 is TGTGCCAGCAGCGACGGAAGGAACACTGAAGCTTTCTTT.